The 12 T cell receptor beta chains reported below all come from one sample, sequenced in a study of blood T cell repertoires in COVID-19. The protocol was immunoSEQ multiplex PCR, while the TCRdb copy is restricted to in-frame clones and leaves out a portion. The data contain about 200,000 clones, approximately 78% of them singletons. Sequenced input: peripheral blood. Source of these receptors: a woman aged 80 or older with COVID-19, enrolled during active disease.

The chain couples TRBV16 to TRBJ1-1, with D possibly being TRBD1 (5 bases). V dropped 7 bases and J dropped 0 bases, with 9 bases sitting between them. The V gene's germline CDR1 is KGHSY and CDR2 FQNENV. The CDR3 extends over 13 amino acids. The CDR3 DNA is TGTGCCAGCACCCAGGGAGTGAACACTGAAGCTTTCTTT. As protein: CASTQGVNTEAFF.

CDR3 residues: CASSRREALAEAFF. CDR3 coding DNA: TGCGCCAGCAGCCGTCGTGAGGCTTTGGCTGAAGCTTTCTTT. The chain has TRBV5-1 and TRBJ1-1, with D unresolved. Trimming took 4 bases from V and 6 from J, leaving 16 bases between them. The CDR3 consists of 14 residues. In germline, CDR1 is SGHRS, CDR2 YFSETQ.

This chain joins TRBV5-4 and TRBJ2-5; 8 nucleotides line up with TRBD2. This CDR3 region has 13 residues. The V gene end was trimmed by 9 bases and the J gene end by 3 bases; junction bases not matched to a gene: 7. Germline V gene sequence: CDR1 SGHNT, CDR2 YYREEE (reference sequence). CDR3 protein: CAISAGGKETQYF. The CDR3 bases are TGTGCCATCTCGGCGGGGGGTAAAGAGACCCAGTACTTC.

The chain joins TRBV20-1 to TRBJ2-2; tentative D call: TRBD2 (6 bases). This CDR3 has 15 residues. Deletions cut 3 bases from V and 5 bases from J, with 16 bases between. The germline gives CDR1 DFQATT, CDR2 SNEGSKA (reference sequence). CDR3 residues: CSASTAHRGTGELFF. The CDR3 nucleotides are TGCAGTGCTAGTACAGCCCACCGGGGGACCGGGGAGCTGTTTTTT.

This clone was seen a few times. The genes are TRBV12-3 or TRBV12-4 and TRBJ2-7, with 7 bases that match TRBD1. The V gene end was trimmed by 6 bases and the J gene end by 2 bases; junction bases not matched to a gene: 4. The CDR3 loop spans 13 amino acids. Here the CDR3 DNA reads TGTGCCAGCAGAAGAGGGACAGCCTACGAGCAGTACTTC. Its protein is CASRRGTAYEQYF.

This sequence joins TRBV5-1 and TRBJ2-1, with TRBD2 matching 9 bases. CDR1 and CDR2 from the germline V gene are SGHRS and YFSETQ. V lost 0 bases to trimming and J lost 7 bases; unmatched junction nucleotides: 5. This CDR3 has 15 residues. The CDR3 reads CASSLVPSGMNEQFF. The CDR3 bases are TGCGCCAGCAGCTTGGTCCCTAGCGGGATGAATGAGCAGTTCTTC.

As DNA, the CDR3 is TGTGCCAGCAGCTTAGTGGTAGGAGCTAACTATGGCTACACCTTC. Translation gives CASSLVVGANYGYTF. This chain links TRBV7-9 with TRBJ1-2, with D unresolved. V shed 1 base and J shed 0 bases, with 9 bases lying between them. Germline V gene data show CDR1 as SEHNR and CDR2 as FQNEAQ (reference sequence). The CDR3 spans 15 residues.

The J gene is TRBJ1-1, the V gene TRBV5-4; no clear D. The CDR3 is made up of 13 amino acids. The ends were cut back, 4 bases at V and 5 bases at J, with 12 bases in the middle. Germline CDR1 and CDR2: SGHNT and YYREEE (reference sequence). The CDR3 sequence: CASSLDWATEAFF. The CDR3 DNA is TGTGCCAGCAGCCTGGACTGGGCAACTGAAGCTTTCTTT.

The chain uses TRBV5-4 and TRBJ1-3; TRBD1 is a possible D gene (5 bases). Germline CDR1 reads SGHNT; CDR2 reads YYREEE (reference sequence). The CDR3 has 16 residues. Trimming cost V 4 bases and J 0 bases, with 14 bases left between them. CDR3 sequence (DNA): TGTGCCAGCAGCACGAGGCCAGGGTACTCTGGAAACACCATATATTTT. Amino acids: CASSTRPGYSGNTIYF. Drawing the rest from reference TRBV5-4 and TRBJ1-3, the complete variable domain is ETGVTQSPTHLIKTRGQQVTLRCSSQSGHNTVSWYQQALGQGPQFIFQYYREEENGRGNFPPRFSGLQFPNYSSELNVNALELDDSALYLCASSTRPGYSGNTIYFGEGSWLTVV.

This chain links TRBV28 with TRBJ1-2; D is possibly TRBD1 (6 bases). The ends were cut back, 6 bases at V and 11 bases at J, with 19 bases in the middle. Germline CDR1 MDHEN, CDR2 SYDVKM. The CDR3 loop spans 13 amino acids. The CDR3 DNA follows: TGTGCCAGCAGACAGACAGGTCCCCCGGGGTACACCTTC. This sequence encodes CASRQTGPPGYTF.

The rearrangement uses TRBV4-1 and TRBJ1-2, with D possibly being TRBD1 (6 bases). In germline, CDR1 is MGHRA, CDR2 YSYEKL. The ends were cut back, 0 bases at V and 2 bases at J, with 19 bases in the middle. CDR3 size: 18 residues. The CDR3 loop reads CASSQELFTGNLNYGYTF. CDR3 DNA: TGCGCCAGCAGCCAAGAGCTTTTCACAGGGAACCTCAACTATGGCTACACCTTC.

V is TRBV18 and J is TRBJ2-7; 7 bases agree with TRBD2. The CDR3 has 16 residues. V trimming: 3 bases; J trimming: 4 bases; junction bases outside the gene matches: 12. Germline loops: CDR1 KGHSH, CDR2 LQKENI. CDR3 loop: CASSPRGVDWRYEQYF. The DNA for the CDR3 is TGTGCCAGCTCACCCCGGGGGGTGGATTGGAGGTACGAGCAGTACTTC.